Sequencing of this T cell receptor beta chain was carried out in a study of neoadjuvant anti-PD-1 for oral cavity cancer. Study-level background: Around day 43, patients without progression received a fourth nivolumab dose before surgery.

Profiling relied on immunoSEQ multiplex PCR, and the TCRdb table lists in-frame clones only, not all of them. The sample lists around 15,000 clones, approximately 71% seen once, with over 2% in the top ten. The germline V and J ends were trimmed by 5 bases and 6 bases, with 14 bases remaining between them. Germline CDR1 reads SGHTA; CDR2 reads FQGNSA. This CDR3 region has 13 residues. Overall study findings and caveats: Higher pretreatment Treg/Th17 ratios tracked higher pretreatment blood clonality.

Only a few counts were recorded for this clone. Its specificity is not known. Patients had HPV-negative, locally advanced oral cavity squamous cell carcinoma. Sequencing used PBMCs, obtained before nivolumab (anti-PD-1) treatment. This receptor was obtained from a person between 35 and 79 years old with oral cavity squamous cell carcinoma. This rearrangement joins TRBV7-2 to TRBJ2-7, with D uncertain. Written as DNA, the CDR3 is TGTGCCAGCAGCCTGAGGACCACAGCCGAGCAGTACTTC. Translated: CASSLRTTAEQYF.